This TCR beta chain was recorded in a study of cytomegalovirus exposure and HLA in healthy donors. Turning to the study itself: The approximately 120 validation repertoires were reported in a later analysis to have been generated on the same platform as the 500 to 700 first-cohort repertoires.

Study-wide results and limits: The finding came from a later analysis; first-cohort TCR clusters tended to co-occur in the roughly 110 validation repertoires. Most TCR sequences were rare, but some public TCRs occurred in many donors.

With regard to this clone: Its antigen is not identified. Other nucleotide sequences from this sample produce the same CDR3.

Profiled with immunoSEQ multiplex PCR; TCRdb holds only in-frame clones, not every one. The sample includes about 160,000 clones, 80% to 85% of them seen just once. Looked up from germline, CDR1 is LNHDA and CDR2 is SQIVND (reference sequence). The CDR3 has 14 residues. The V gene end was trimmed by 5 bases and the J gene end by 2 bases; junction bases not matched to a gene: 2. The genes are TRBV19 and TRBJ1-5; 8 nucleotides line up with TRBD1. This clonotype originated in a man aged 25 to 40 in good health and CMV-seropositive. Specimen: PBMCs. CDR3 region: CASSGQGGNQPQHF. As DNA, the CDR3 is TGTGCCAGTAGTGGACAGGGCGGCAATCAGCCCCAGCATTTT.